This T cell receptor (beta chain) was observed in a study of control samples from healthy donors and cancer patients. After removal of 3 bases from V and 7 bases from J, the junction contained 7 bases not matched to a gene. Germline V gene sequence: CDR1 LGHNT, CDR2 FRNRAP. This CDR3 has 14 residues. Profiling relied on immunoSEQ multiplex PCR, and the TCRdb table lists in-frame clones only, not all of them. This table has approximately 130,000 clones, about 90% appearing once. The chain has TRBV12-5 and TRBJ1-2, with 8 bases fitting TRBD1. This sequence originates from a man in his fifties in good health. Sequenced: blood. The CDR3 coding sequence is TGTGCTAGTGGTTTCCTCCAGGGGGCGGGTGGCTACACCTTC. Translating gives CASGFLQGAGGYTF.